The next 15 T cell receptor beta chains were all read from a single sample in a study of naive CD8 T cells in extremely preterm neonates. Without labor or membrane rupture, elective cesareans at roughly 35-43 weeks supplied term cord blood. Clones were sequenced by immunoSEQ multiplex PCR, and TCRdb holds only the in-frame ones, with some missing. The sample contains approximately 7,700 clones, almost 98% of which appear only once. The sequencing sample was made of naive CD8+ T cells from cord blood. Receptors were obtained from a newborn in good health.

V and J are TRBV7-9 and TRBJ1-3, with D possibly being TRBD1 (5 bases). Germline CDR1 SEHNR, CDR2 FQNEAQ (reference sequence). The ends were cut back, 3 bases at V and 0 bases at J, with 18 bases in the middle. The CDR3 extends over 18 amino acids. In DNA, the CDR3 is TGTGCCAGCAGCTTTCCCCGGGACGGGAGTTTCTCTGGAAACACCATATATTTT. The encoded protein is CASSFPRDGSFSGNTIYF.

As DNA, the CDR3 is TGTGCCTGGAGAGGGGGGGTCTCCTACGAGCAGTACTTC. Encoded protein: CAWRGGVSYEQYF. The rearrangement joins TRBV30 to TRBJ2-7, with D perhaps TRBD2 (7 bases). Germline CDR1 is GTSNPN and CDR2 is SVGIG (reference sequence). The CDR3 is made up of 13 amino acids. V was pared by 3 bases and J by 0 bases, with 9 bases between.

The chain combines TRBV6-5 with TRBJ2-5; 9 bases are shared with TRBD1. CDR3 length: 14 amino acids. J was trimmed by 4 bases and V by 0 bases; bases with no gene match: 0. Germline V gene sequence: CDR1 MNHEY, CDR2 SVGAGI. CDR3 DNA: TGTGCCAGCAGTTACTCACAGGGGGCAGAGACCCAGTACTTC. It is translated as CASSYSQGAETQYF.

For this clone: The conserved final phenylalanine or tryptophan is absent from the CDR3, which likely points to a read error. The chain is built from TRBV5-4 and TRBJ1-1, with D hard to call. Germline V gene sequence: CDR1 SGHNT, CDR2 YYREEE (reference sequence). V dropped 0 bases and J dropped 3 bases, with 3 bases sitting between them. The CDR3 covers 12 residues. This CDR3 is CASSLGDTEAFL. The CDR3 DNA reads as TGTGCCAGCAGCTTGGGGGACACTGAAGCTTTCCTT.

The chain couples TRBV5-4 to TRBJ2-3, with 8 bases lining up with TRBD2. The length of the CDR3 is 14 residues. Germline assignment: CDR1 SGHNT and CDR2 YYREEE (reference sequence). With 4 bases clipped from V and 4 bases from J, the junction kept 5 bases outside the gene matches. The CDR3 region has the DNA TGTGCCAGCAGCACGATGACTAGCGCAGATACGCAGTATTTT. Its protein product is CASSTMTSADTQYF.

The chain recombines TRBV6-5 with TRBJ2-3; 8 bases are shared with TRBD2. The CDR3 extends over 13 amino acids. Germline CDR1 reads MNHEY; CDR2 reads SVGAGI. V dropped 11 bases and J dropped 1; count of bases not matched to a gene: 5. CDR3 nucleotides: TGTGCCTCTGCGGGGGGCGGCACAGATACGCAGTATTTT. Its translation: CASAGGGTDTQYF.

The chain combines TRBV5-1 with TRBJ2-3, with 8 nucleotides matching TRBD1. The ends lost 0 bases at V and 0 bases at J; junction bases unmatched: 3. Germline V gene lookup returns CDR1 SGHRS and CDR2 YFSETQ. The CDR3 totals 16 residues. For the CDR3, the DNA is TGCGCCAGCAGCTTGGATTGGACAGGGAGCACAGATACGCAGTATTTT. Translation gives CASSLDWTGSTDTQYF.

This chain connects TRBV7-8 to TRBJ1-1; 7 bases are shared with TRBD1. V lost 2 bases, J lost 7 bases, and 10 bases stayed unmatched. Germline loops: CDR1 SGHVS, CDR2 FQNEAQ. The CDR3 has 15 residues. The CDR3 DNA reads TGTGCCAGCAGCTTACCGGGACAGCCTTGGCATGAAGCTTTCTTT. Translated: CASSLPGQPWHEAFF.

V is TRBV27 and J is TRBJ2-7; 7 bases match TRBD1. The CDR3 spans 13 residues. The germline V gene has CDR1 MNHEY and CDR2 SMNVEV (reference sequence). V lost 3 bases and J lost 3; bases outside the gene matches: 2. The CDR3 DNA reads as TGTGCCAGCAGTTTGCGACAGGGCTACGAGCAGTACTTC. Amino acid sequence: CASSLRQGYEQYF.

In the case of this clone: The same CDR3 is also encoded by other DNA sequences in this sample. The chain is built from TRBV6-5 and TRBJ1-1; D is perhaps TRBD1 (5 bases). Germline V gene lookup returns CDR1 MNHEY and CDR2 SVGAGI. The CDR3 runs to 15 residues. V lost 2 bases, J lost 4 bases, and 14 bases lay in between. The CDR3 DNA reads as TGTGCCAGCAGTTACGGGGGGATGATGGGCACTGAAGCTTTCTTT. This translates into CASSYGGMMGTEAFF.

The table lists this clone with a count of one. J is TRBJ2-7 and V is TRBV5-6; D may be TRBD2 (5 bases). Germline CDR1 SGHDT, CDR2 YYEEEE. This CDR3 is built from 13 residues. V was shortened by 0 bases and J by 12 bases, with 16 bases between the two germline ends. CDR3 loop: CASSLGDVYEGYF. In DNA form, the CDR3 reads TGTGCCAGCAGCTTGGGAGACGTCTACGAGGGGTACTTC.

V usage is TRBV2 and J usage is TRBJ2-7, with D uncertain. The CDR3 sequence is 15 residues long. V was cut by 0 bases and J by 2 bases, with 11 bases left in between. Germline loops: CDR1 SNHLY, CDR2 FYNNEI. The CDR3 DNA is TGTGCCAGCAGTGAAGCCCCAATGAGTACCTACGAGCAGTACTTC. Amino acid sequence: CASSEAPMSTYEQYF.

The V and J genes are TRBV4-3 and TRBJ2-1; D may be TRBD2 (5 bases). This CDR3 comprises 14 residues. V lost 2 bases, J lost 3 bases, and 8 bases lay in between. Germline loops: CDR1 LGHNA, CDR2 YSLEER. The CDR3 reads CASSQKGSYNEQFF. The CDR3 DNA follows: TGCGCCAGCAGCCAAAAAGGGAGCTACAATGAGCAGTTCTTC.

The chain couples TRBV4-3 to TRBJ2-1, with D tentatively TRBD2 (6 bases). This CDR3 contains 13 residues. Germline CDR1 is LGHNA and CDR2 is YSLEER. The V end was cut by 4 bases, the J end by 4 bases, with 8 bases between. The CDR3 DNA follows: TGCGCCAGCAGCCTCGGGACTTACAATGAGCAGTTCTTC. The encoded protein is CASSLGTYNEQFF.

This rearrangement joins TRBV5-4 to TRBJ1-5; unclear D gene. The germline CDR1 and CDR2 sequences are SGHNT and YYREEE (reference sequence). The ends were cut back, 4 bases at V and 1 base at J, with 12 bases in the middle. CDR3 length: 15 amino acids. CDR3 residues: CASSDRPGSNQPQHF. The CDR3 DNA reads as TGTGCCAGCAGCGATCGGCCGGGAAGCAATCAGCCCCAGCATTTT.